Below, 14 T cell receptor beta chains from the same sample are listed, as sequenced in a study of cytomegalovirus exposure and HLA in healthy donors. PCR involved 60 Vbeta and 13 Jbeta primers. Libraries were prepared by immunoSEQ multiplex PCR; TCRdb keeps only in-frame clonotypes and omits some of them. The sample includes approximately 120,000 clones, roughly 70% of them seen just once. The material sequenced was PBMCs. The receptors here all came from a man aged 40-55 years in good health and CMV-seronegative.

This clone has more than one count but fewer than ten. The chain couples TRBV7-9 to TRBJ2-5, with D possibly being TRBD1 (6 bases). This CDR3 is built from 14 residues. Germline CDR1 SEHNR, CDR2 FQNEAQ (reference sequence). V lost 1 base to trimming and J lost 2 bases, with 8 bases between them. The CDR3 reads CASSLVQGQETQYF. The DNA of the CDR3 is TGTGCCAGCAGCTTAGTACAGGGACAAGAGACCCAGTACTTC.

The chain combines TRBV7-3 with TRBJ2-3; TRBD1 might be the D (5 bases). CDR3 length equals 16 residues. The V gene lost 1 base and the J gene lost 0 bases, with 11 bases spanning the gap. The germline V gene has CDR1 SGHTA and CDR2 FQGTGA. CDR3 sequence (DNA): TGTGCCAGCAGCTTAAACCCCGACAGAAGCACAGATACGCAGTATTTT. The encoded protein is CASSLNPDRSTDTQYF. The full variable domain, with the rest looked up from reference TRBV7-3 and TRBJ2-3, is GAGVSQTPSNKVTEKGKYVELRCDPISGHTALYWYRQSLGQGPEFLIYFQGTGAADDSGLPNDRFFAVRPEGSVSTLKIQRTERGDSAVYLCASSLNPDRSTDTQYFGPGTRLTVL.

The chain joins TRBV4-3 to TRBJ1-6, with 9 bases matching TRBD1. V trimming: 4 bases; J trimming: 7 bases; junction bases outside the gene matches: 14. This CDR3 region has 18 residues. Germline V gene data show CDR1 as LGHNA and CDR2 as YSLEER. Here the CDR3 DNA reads TGCGCCAGCAGCCCGGCTCTGTTAGGACAGGGGAGAAATTCACCCCTCCACTTT. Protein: CASSPALLGQGRNSPLHF.

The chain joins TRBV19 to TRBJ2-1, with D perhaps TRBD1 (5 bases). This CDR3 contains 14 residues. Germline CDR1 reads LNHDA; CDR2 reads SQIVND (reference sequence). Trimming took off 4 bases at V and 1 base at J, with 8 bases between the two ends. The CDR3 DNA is TGTGCCAGTAGTAAGGGGTCATCCTACAATGAGCAGTTCTTC. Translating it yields CASSKGSSYNEQFF.

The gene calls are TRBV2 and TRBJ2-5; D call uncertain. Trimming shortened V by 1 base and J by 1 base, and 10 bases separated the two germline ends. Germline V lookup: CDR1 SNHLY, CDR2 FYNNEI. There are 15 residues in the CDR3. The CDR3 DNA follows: TGTGCCAGCAGTGAAGGATCTACTGTCCAAGAGACCCAGTACTTC. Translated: CASSEGSTVQETQYF.

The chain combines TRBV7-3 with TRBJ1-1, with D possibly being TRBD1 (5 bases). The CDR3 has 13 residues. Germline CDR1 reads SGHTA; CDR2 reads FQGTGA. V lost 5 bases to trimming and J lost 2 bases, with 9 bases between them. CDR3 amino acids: CASSVDRNTEAFF. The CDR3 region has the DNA TGTGCCAGCAGCGTCGACAGAAACACTGAAGCTTTCTTT.

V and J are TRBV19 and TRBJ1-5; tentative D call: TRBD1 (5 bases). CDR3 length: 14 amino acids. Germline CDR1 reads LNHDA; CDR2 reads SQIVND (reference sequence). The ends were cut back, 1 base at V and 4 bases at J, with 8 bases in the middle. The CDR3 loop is CASSIVHRNQPQHF. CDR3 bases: TGTGCCAGTAGTATAGTACACAGGAATCAGCCCCAGCATTTT. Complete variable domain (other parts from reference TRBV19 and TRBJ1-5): DGGITQSPKYLFRKEGQNVTLSCEQNLNHDAMYWYRQDPGQGLRLIYYSQIVNDFQKGDIAEGYSVSREKKESFPLTVTSAQKNPTAFYLCASSIVHRNQPQHFGDGTRLSIL.

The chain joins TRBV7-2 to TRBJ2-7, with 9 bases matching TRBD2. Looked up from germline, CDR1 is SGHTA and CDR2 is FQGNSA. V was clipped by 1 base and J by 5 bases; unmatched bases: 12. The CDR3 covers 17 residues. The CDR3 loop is CASSLVASGALRNEQYF. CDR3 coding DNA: TGTGCCAGCAGCTTAGTTGCTAGCGGGGCCCTCCGGAACGAGCAGTACTTC.

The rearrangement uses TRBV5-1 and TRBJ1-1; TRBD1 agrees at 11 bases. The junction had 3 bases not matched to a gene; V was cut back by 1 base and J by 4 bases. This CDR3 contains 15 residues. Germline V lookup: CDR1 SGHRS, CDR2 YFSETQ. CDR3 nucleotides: TGCGCCAGCAGCTTGACTGGGACAGGGGGCACTGAAGCTTTCTTT. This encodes CASSLTGTGGTEAFF. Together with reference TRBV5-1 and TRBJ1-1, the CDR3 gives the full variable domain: KAGVTQTPRYLIKTRGQQVTLSCSPISGHRSVSWYQQTPGQGLQFLFEYFSETQRNKGNFPGRFSGRQFSNSRSEMNVSTLELGDSALYLCASSLTGTGGTEAFFGQGTRLTVV.

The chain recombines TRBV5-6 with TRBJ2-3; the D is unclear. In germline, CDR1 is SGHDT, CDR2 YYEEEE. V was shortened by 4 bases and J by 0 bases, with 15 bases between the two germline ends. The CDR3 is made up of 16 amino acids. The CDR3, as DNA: TGTGCCAGCAGCAGAGGCTATACCACTAGCACAGATACGCAGTATTTT. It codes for CASSRGYTTSTDTQYF.

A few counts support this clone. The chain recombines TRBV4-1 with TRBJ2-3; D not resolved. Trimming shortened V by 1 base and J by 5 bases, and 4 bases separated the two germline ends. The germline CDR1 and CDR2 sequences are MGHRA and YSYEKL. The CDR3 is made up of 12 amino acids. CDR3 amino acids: CASSQALDTQYF. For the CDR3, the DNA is TGCGCCAGCAGCCAAGCACTAGATACGCAGTATTTT.

The CDR3 nucleotides read TGTGCCAGCAGTGCGGGACTAGCGGGGACTGAGCAGTTCTTC. Translation: CASSAGLAGTEQFF. This chain joins TRBV6-5 and TRBJ2-1; TRBD2 agrees at 13 bases. Germline CDR1 MNHEY, CDR2 SVGAGI. Trimming at V came to 5 bases and at J to 9 bases, leaving 4 bases not matched to a gene. CDR3 length: 14 residues.

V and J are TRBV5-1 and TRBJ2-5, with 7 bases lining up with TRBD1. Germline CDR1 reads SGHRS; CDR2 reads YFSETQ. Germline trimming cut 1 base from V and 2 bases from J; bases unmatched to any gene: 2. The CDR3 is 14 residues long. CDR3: CASSLTGQQETQYF. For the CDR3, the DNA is TGCGCCAGCAGCTTGACGGGACAGCAAGAGACCCAGTACTTC.

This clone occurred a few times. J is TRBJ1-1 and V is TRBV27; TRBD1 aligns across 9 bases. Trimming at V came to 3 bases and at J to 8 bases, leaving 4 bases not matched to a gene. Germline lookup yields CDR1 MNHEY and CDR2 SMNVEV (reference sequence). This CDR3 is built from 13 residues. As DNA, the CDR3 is TGTGCCAGCAGTTTTACAGGGGGCATGGAAGCTTTCTTT. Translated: CASSFTGGMEAFF.